This T cell receptor beta chain is from a study of blood T cell repertoires in COVID-19 (dated by TCRdb to 2019 to 2021). Regarding the complete study: Collaborator samples came from the United States, Italy and Spain and covered acute and convalescent phases of COVID-19. The material from the prospective study consisted of cDNA or gDNA derived from T cells, B-cell-depleted T cells, or PBMCs. Subjects who had been exposed to COVID-19, were actively infected with it, or had recovered from it provided the deeply sampled blood TCRbeta repertoires that made up the dataset. A freely available public database, intended as a resource for researchers studying the immune response to SARS-CoV-2, is where the repertoires were released. Samples were obtained from the ongoing ImmuneRACE study (first 160 participants) and from about 1,300 subjects provided by 6 global collaborators. The sample metadata nearly always contained a de-identified subject ID, COVID-19 status, age in years and sex. Where available, HLA class I and class II types were taken from metadata supplied by the sample provider and were not determined by assay-based typing.

TCRbeta CDR3 regions were amplified from genomic DNA using the immunoSEQ Assay, a bias-controlled multiplex PCR. Processing in the source paper ran as follows. Within the assay, amplification of reference gene primers was used to estimate how many nucleated cells each sample contained. Sequence reads were collapsed and filtered to measure the absolute abundance of every unique TCRbeta CDR3 rearrangement. Productive Simpson clonality was computed per sample as the square root of Simpson's diversity index over productive rearrangements. TCRdb holds this immuneACCESS table with in-frame rearrangements only. Some clones are missing; in checked studies, unresolved V genes explain under half, and the rest has no known cause. V and J calls and clone size are copied from that table; D and trimming were computed from the DNA. The sample contains 350,000 to 450,000 clones, around 87% of them found a single time. The biggest ten clones account for roughly 2% of the sample.

At one collaborating source in Seattle, patients were enrolled during active infection and were followed longitudinally through the course of disease. Each collaborating institution followed its own protocols to collect whole blood in K2EDTA tubes. For TCRbeta analysis, collaborators shipped samples in one of three forms: frozen whole blood, isolated PBMCs, or DNA extracted from either of those sample types. A single count supports this clone. No cognate antigen has been identified for it. Base qualities are not provided; no much larger clone lies one nucleotide away. What the work shows at the level of the full study, not this receptor alone: The amount of clinical and demographic metadata varied by source and participant and was provided uncurated.

The source of this sequence is an older woman with COVID-19, enrolled during active disease. What was sequenced was peripheral blood.

The bases read TGTGCCAGCAGCTTAGGGGGGACACCTGGAAACACCATATATTTT. This codes for CASSLGGTPGNTIYF. The sequence links TRBV7-8 to TRBJ1-3; D gene: possibly TRBD1, on 6 matching bases. From a lookup of the germline V gene, CDR1 and CDR2 are SGHVS and FQNEAQ. Its CDR3 holds 15 amino acids, cysteine through phenylalanine. Of the read, only the CDR3 DNA is kept; its 45 bases are in frame from base 1. Trimming costs V 1 base and J 2 bases, and their ends lie 9 bases apart.